The subject of this entry is one TCR beta chain. What it recognizes is unknown. These data come from a study of naive and memory T cell subsets. Study-wide results and limits: TCR counts from RNA may reflect activation-linked expression changes.

Looked up from germline, CDR1 is LGHNT and CDR2 is FRNRAP. This CDR3 is built from 16 residues. Trimming took 5 bases from V and 7 from J, leaving 21 bases between them. CD4+ T cell IFNgamma after overnight CMV lysate exposure gave donor CMV status. The beta constant-region primer was an equimolar mix of two oligonucleotides covering TRBC1 and TRBC2. A 12-nucleotide UMI and the SP2 primer were added to the cDNA 3' end by oligonucleotide ligation. The ligated cDNA underwent four PCR rounds using SP2 and nested alpha and beta constant-region primers. TCRdb independently ran MiXCR on the UMI-ligation and nested PCR reads; one entry per CDR3 protein. The table has 130,000 to 150,000 distinct CDR3 sequences, over 15% seen once.

The clonotype originates from a human donor in good health. The genes are TRBV12-5 and TRBJ1-5, with a weak D call TRBD1 (5 bases). Material: naive CD4+ T cells from blood. CDR3 DNA: TGTGCTAGTGGTCCCTCCGGTTTGGGGGAGGGACAGCCCCAGCATTTT. It specifies CASGPSGLGEGQPQHF.